The clone carrying this TCR beta chain occurred a few times. Uncontrolled infection, other autoimmune disease, pregnancy and lactation each barred patients from inclusion. This specimen comes from a study of T cells in Graves' hyperthyroidism and ophthalmopathy. What was amplified from RNA transcripts were TCR beta CDR3 regions. The HTBI set primed first-round TCR CDR3 RT-PCR. MiXCR, applied by TCRdb to the multiplex PCR reads, yields one record per CDR3 protein. The top ten clones hold approximately 15% of a sample with over 700,000 distinct CDR3 sequences, about 19% of them seen once. V was shortened by 4 bases and J by 3 bases, with 16 bases between the two germline ends. The CDR3 runs to 15 residues. Germline CDR1 and CDR2: SGDLS and YYNGEE.

The chain joins TRBV9 to TRBJ1-2; no reliable D call. The TCR originated in a woman between 50 and 59 years old with Graves' hyperthyroidism that later progressed to Graves' ophthalmopathy. The source material was blood. The CDR3 DNA sequence: TGTGCCAGCAGCAGAACACGACTGACCTACTATGGCTACACCTTC. This translates into CASSRTRLTYYGYTF.